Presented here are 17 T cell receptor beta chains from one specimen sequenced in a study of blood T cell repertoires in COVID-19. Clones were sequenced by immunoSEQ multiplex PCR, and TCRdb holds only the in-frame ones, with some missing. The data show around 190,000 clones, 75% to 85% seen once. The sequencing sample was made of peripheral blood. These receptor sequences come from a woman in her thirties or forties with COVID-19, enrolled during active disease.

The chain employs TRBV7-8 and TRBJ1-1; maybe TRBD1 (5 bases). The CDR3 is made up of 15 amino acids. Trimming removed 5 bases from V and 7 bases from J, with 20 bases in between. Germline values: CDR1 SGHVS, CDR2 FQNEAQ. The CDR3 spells CASSVIVGGEGEAFF. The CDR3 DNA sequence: TGTGCCAGCAGCGTCATTGTTGGGGGGGAGGGTGAAGCTTTCTTT.

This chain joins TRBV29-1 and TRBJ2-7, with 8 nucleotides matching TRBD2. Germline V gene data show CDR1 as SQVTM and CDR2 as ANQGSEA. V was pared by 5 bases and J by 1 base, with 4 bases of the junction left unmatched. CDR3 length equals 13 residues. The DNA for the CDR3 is TGCAGCGTTTTTGCTAGCGGGTCCTACGAGCAGTACTTC. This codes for CSVFASGSYEQYF.

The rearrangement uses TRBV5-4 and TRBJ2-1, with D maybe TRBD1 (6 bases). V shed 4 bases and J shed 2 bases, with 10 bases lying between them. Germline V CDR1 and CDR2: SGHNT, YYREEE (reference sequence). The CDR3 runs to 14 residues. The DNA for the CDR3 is TGTGCCAGCAGCGGGGGCGATACCTACAATGAGCAGTTCTTC. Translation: CASSGGDTYNEQFF.

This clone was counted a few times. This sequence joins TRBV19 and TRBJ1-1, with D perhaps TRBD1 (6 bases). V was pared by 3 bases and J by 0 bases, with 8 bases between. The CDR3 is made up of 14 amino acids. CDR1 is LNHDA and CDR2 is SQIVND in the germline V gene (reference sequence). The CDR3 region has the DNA TGTGCCAGTAGTATGCAGGGGATGAACACTGAAGCTTTCTTT. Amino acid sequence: CASSMQGMNTEAFF. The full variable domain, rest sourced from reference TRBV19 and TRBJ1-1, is DGGITQSPKYLFRKEGQNVTLSCEQNLNHDAMYWYRQDPGQGLRLIYYSQIVNDFQKGDIAEGYSVSREKKESFPLTVTSAQKNPTAFYLCASSMQGMNTEAFFGQGTRLTVV.

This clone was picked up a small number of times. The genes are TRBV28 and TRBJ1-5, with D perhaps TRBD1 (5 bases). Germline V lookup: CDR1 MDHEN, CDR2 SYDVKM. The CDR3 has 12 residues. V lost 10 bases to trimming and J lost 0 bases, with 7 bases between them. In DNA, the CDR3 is TGTGCCACCGACAGTAGCAATCAGCCCCAGCATTTT. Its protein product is CATDSSNQPQHF.

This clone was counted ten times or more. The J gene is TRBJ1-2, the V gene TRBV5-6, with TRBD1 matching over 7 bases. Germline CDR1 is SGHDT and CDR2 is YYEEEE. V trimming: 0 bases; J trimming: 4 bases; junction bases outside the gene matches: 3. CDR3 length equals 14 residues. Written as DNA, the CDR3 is TGTGCCAGCAGCTTGGATGGGACAGCCTATGGCTACACCTTC. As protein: CASSLDGTAYGYTF. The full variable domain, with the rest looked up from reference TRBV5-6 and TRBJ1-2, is DAGVTQSPTHLIKTRGQQVTLRCSPKSGHDTVSWYQQALGQGPQFIFQYYEEEERQRGNFPDRFSGHQFPNYSSELNVNALLLGDSALYLCASSLDGTAYGYTFGSGTRLTVV.

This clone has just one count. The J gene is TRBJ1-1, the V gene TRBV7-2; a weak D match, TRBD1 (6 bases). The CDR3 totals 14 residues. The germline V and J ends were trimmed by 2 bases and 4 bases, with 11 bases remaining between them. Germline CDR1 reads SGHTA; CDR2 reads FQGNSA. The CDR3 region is CASSLFGGRTEAFF. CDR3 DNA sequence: TGTGCCAGCAGCTTATTCGGGGGGCGCACTGAAGCTTTCTTT.

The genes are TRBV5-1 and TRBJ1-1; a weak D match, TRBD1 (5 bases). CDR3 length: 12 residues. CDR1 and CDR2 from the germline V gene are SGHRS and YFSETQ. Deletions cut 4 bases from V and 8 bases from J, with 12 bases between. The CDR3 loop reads CASSPYTGEAFF. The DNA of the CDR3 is TGCGCCAGCAGCCCCTACACAGGAGAAGCTTTCTTT.

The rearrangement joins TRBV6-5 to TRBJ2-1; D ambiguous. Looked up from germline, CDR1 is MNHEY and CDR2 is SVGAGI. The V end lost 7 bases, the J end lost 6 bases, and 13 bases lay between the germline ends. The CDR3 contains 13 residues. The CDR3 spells CASNTLQTNEQFF. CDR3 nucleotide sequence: TGTGCCAGCAACACCCTACAGACCAATGAGCAGTTCTTC.

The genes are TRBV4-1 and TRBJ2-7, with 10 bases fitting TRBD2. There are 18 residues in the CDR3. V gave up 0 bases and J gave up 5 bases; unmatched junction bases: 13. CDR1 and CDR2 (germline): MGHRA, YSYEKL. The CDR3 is CASSQDSGRASGRHEQYF. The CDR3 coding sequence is TGCGCCAGCAGCCAAGATAGTGGTAGGGCTAGCGGGAGACACGAGCAGTACTTC.

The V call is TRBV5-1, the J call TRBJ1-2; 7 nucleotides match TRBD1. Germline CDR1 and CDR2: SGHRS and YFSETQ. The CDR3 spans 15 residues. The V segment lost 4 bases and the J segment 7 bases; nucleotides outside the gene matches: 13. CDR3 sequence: CASSPRTGAGGGYTF. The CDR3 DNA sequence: TGCGCCAGCAGCCCTAGAACAGGGGCAGGTGGTGGCTACACCTTC.

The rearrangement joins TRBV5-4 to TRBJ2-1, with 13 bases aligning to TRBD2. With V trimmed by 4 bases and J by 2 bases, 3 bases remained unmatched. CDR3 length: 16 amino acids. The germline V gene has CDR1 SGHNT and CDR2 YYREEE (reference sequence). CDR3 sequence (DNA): TGTGCCAGCAGCATGGGACTAGCGGGAACCTACAATGAGCAGTTCTTC. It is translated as CASSMGLAGTYNEQFF.

The CDR3 bases are TGTGCCAGCAGTTTACTAGTGGGGGCGGGCTCTGGAAACACCATATATTTT. The encoded protein is CASSLLVGAGSGNTIYF. This sequence joins TRBV28 and TRBJ1-3, with a weak D call TRBD1 (6 bases). V lost 2 bases, J lost 0 bases, and 14 bases lay in between. Germline CDR1 reads MDHEN; CDR2 reads SYDVKM. The CDR3 has 17 residues.

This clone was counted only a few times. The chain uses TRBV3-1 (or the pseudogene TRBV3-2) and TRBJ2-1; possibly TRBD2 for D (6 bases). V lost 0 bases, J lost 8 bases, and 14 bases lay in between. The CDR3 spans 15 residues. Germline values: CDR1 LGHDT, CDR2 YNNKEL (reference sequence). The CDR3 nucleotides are TGTGCCAGCAGCCAAGATGGACTAAAAGCATATGAGCAGTTCTTC. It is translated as CASSQDGLKAYEQFF.

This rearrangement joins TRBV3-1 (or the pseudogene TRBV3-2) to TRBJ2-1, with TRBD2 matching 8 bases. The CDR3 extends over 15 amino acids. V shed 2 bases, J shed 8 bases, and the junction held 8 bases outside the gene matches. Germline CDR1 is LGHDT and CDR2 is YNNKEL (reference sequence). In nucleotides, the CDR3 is TGTGCCAGCAGCCAAATGGCGGGAGGTTTTGATGAGCAGTTCTTC. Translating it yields CASSQMAGGFDEQFF.

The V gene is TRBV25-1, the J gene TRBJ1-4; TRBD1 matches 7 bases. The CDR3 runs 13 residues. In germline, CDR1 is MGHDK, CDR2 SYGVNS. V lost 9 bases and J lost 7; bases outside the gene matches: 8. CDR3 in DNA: TGTGCCAGTCGTACAGGGGCCGGTGAAAAACTGTTTTTT. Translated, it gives CASRTGAGEKLFF. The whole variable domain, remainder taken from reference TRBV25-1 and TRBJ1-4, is EADIYQTPRYLVIGTGKKITLECSQTMGHDKMYWYQQDPGMELHLIHYSYGVNSTEKGDLSSESTVSRIRTEHFPLTLESARPSHTSQYLCASRTGAGEKLFFGSGTQLSVL.

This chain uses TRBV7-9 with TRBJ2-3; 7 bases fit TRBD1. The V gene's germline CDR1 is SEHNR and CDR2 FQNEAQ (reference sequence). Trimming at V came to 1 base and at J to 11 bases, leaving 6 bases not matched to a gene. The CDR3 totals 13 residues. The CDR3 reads CASSLEGQRRQYF. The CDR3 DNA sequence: TGTGCCAGCAGCTTAGAGGGACAGAGAAGGCAGTATTTT.